The rows below give T cell receptor beta chains drawn from one sample of a study of T cell changes during pregnancy in multiple sclerosis. The method was immunoSEQ multiplex PCR; TCRdb's version includes in-frame clones alone and lacks a portion of them. The sample has approximately 60,000 clones; approximately 95% are singletons. The specimen was CD8+ T cells from peripheral blood mononuclear cells, collected in the second trimester of pregnancy. Receptors originate from a female donor with multiple sclerosis, enrolled in a pregnancy study. Each CDR3 is given with its conserved first and last residue. The order of the fields is V gene, J gene, D gene, clone size, CDR3 DNA, CDR3 protein. The D gene is left open where the match is weak. Clone size is not always given. Where it is, it says once, few, many or a class for expanded clones.

TRBV9	TRBJ2-2	NA	NA	TGTGCCAGCACCGGGAGAACCGGGGAGCTGTTTTTT	CASTGRTGELFF
TRBV11-3	TRBJ2-7	TRBD2	NA	TGTGCCAGCAGCCAGACTAGCGGACATTACGAGCAGTACTTC	CASSQTSGHYEQYF
TRBV28	TRBJ1-4	NA	NA	TGTGCCAGCAGTTTACAGAATGAAAAACTGTTTTTT	CASSLQNEKLFF
TRBV27	TRBJ2-3	NA	NA	TGTGCCAGCAGTAAGACTCCCTCTTGGTCAGATACGCAGTATTTT	CASSKTPSWSDTQYF
TRBV2	TRBJ2-1	TRBD2	NA	TGTGCCAGCAGGGGACTAGCGGGAAAGGCCTACAATGAGCAGTTCTTC	CASRGLAGKAYNEQFF
TRBV7-9	TRBJ1-2	NA	NA	TGTGCCAGTACTACAGGGAACTATGGCTACACCTTC	CASTTGNYGYTF
TRBV7-6	TRBJ2-1	TRBD2	NA	TGTGCCAGCAGCTTAGAGGCTAGCGGCTTACATTACAATGAGCAGTTCTTC	CASSLEASGLHYNEQFF
TRBV19	TRBJ2-5	TRBD1	NA	TGTGCCAGTAGTGACGGACAGGGAGGCGAGACCCAGTACTTC	CASSDGQGGETQYF
TRBV27	TRBJ1-2	NA	NA	TGTGCCAGCAGTTTTGCCCGGGACTATGGCTACACCTTC	CASSFARDYGYTF
TRBV27	TRBJ1-5	NA	NA	TGTGCCAGCAGTGGGGGGGGTCAGCCCCAGCATTTT	CASSGGGQPQHF
TRBV27	TRBJ1-5	NA	NA	TGTGCCAGCAGTCCGCGGGGAGGGAGAAGCAATCAGCCCCAGCATTTT	CASSPRGGRSNQPQHF
TRBV15	TRBJ2-1	NA	NA	TGTGCCACCAGCAGAGTTAGGGGCAGCTCCTACAATGAGCAGTTCTTC	CATSRVRGSSYNEQFF
TRBV27	TRBJ2-7	NA	NA	TGTGCCAGCAGTCAGGGACTGAACGAGCAGTACTTC	CASSQGLNEQYF
TRBV30	TRBJ1-1	TRBD1	NA	TGTGCCAGACTGACAGGGGAGGACACTGAAGCTTTCTTT	CARLTGEDTEAFF
TRBV10-3	TRBJ2-1	NA	once	TGTGCCATCAGTGAGCTTACTGATGAGCAGTTCTTC	CAISELTDEQFF
TRBV19	TRBJ2-1	NA	NA	TGTGCCAGTAGTATCCCGGGATTTAGCAATGAGCAGTTCTTC	CASSIPGFSNEQFF
TRBV5-1	TRBJ2-7	NA	NA	TGCGCCAGCAGTTCTTCTAGCAGCCACGAGCAGTACTTC	CASSSSSSHEQYF
TRBV27	TRBJ2-5	NA	NA	TGTGCCAGCAGTGTCCGGGATAGATACTCGACCCAGTACTTC	CASSVRDRYSTQYF
TRBV28	TRBJ2-5	NA	once	TGTGCCAGCAGTTTGTCTGAGCTACAAGAGACCCAGTACTTC	CASSLSELQETQYF
TRBV7-9	TRBJ2-1	TRBD2	NA	TGTGCCAGCAGCTTAGTCCCTAGCGGGAGGATCAATGAGCAGTTCTTC	CASSLVPSGRINEQFF
TRBV28	TRBJ1-2	TRBD1	NA	TGTGCCAGCAGTGGGGACAGGGGGCCGAACTATGGCTACACCTTC	CASSGDRGPNYGYTF
TRBV5-4	TRBJ1-2	NA	NA	TGTGCCAGCAGCTCGGGGGTAAGGGGCTACACCTTC	CASSSGVRGYTF
TRBV13	TRBJ2-7	TRBD2	NA	TGTGCCAGCAGCTTTAGCGGGAGAGACCACGAGCAGTACTTC	CASSFSGRDHEQYF
TRBV2	TRBJ2-2	NA	NA	TGTGCCAGCAGTGCCCGGGCGGGGCTGTTTTTT	CASSARAGLFF
TRBV30	TRBJ2-3	TRBD2	NA	TGTGCCTGGACCTCACTCACTAGCGGGAGTAGGACAGATACGCAGTATTTT	CAWTSLTSGSRTDTQYF
TRBV13	TRBJ1-2	TRBD1	NA	TGTGCCAGCAGGGAGTTCCAGGGGGCGAACGGCTACACCTTC	CASREFQGANGYTF
TRBV10-3	TRBJ2-7	NA	NA	TGTGCCATCAGCCCTGCCTACGAGCAGTACTTC	CAISPAYEQYF
TRBV29-1	TRBJ2-3	NA	NA	TGCAGCGTTGAAGTCTCCGTAGATACGCAGTATTTT	CSVEVSVDTQYF
TRBV19	TRBJ1-2	NA	NA	TGTGCCAGTAGTATAGGCAGGGGAAGCTATGGCTACACCTTC	CASSIGRGSYGYTF
TRBV4-1	TRBJ2-7	TRBD2	NA	TGCGCCAGCAGCCCTTTAGCGGGAGTCCTCTACGAGCAGTACTTC	CASSPLAGVLYEQYF
TRBV28	TRBJ1-5	TRBD1	NA	TGTGCCAGCACCCCCGGGACAGTGCATAGCAATCAGCCCCAGCATTTT	CASTPGTVHSNQPQHF
TRBV4-2	TRBJ2-1	NA	many	TGTGCCAGCAGCCAAACAAGAACAGATTACAATGAGCAGTTCTTC	CASSQTRTDYNEQFF
TRBV21-1	TRBJ1-2	NA	once	TGTGCCAGCAGCAAAGGGTCGGGACAGGGGGCGGGATGTCACTATGGCTACACCTTC	CASSKGSGQGAGCHYGYTF
TRBV6-1	TRBJ2-6	NA	NA	TGTGCCAGCAGTGAAGCTAGAGGTTCTGGGGCCAACGTCCTGACTTTC	CASSEARGSGANVLTF
TRBV6-6	TRBJ2-2	TRBD2	NA	TGTGCCAGCAGGCAGACTAGCGGGAGGGTGACCGGGGAGCTGTTTTTT	CASRQTSGRVTGELFF
TRBV27	TRBJ2-7	TRBD2	NA	TGTGCCAGCAGTGTTAGCGGGTTTTCCTACGAGCAGTACTTC	CASSVSGFSYEQYF
TRBV2	TRBJ1-1	NA	NA	TGTGCCAGCAGTGAGGGACAAACTGAAGCTTTCTTT	CASSEGQTEAFF
TRBV5-4	TRBJ2-7	TRBD1	NA	TGTGCCGGCAGCTCCCCCTCCGACAGGGCCCTGCCCGAGCAGTACTTC	CAGSSPSDRALPEQYF